This TCR beta chain originates from a study of OX40 agonist ivuxolimab in advanced cancers. Study-level points and caveats: Within 6 weeks, CD4+ and CD8+ blood T cells expanded clonally at 0.1 to 3.0 mg/kg.

Germline V lookup: CDR1 SGDLS, CDR2 YYNGEE. The CDR3 spans 16 residues. V lost 3 bases to trimming and J lost 5 bases, with 20 bases between them. This clone was found a few times. Its antigen is undetermined. TCRdb's copy holds only in-frame clones and misses some; the assay was immunoSEQ multiplex PCR. The profile shows about 78,000 clones, roughly 93% of them singletons. V is TRBV9 and J is TRBJ1-1; D is perhaps TRBD1 (5 bases). Sequenced here: CD4+ or CD8+ T cells sorted from blood, sampled in a trial of the OX40 agonist ivuxolimab. This TCR was sampled from an adult with an advanced solid tumor such as melanoma, head and neck, liver or kidney cancer. CDR3 residues: CASSATSGAEPTEAFF. CDR3 nucleotides: TGTGCCAGCAGCGCCACCTCCGGGGCGGAACCTACTGAAGCTTTCTTT.